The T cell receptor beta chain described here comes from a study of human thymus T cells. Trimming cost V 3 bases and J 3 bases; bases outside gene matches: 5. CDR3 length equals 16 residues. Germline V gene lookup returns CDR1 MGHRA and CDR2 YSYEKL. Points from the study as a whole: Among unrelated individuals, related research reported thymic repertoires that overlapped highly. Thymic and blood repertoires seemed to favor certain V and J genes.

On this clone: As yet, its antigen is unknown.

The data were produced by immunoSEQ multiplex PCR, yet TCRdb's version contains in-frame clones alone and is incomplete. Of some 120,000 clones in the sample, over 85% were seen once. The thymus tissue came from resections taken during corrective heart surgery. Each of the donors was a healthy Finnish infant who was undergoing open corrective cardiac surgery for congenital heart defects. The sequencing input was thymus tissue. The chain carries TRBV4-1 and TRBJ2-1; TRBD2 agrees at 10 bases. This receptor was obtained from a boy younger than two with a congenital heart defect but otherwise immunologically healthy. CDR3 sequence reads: CASSQDKRGGYNEQFF. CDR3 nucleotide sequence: TGCGCCAGCAGCCAGGATAAGCGGGGGGGCTACAATGAGCAGTTCTTC.